The 7 T cell receptor beta chains listed next were all sequenced from one sample in a study of shared clonotypes between healthy human individuals. Profiled with immunoSEQ multiplex PCR; TCRdb holds only in-frame clones, not every one. The sample records under 550,000 clones, about 96% being singletons. The sample comprised naive CD4+ T cells sorted from blood. Subset described: CD45RA+ positively selected. These receptor sequences come from a woman in her twenties or thirties in good health.

This chain joins TRBV27 and TRBJ1-1; a possible D gene is TRBD1 (6 bases). Between the trimmed V and J ends, which lost 5 bases and 1 base, there was a span of 11 bases. CDR1 MNHEY and CDR2 SMNVEV come from the germline V gene (reference sequence). CDR3 length: 14 amino acids. CDR3 in amino acids: CASSPYRENTEAFF. DNA of the CDR3: TGTGCCAGCAGTCCCTACAGGGAGAACACTGAAGCTTTCTTT.

J is TRBJ2-6 and V is TRBV18; D tentatively fits TRBD1 or TRBD2 (5 bases each). The germline CDR1 and CDR2 sequences are KGHSH and LQKENI. The CDR3 consists of 18 residues. V was shortened by 1 base and J by 0 bases, with 13 bases between the two germline ends. CDR3 sequence: CASSPRSGQSSGANVLTF. The CDR3 DNA is TGTGCCAGCTCACCACGGTCGGGGCAAAGCTCTGGGGCCAACGTCCTGACTTTC.

Regarding this clone: Within the sample, other DNA sequences also encode this same CDR3. This sequence joins TRBV7-3 and TRBJ1-1, with 9 bases identical to TRBD1. The CDR3 is made up of 13 amino acids. Germline V lookup: CDR1 SGHTA, CDR2 FQGTGA. The trim removed 5 bases at V and 8 bases at J, leaving 6 bases unmatched. CDR3 in amino acids: CASSQGTGLEAFF. Here the CDR3 DNA reads TGTGCCAGCAGCCAGGGGACAGGGTTGGAAGCTTTCTTT.

The chain uses TRBV27 and TRBJ2-7, with TRBD1 matching over 11 bases. Germline loops: CDR1 MNHEY, CDR2 SMNVEV (reference sequence). The CDR3 contains 15 residues. Trimming at V came to 5 bases and at J to 6 bases, leaving 9 bases not matched to a gene. The CDR3 DNA sequence: TGTGCCAGCAGTCTTCAGGACAGGGGGCTCGCCGAGCAGTACTTC. Translation: CASSLQDRGLAEQYF.

The chain recombines TRBV7-3 with TRBJ2-1; 10 positions match TRBD2. Looked up from germline, CDR1 is SGHTA and CDR2 is FQGTGA. The CDR3 is 14 residues long. The V and J ends lost 5 bases and 7 bases, in that order; junction bases with no gene match: 5. The CDR3 DNA reads as TGTGCCAGCAGCCCTAGCGGGAGTTCGAATGAGCAGTTCTTC. Translating it yields CASSPSGSSNEQFF.

The chain has TRBV11-2 and TRBJ2-5, with TRBD1 matching over 10 bases. The J call may be in error: the DNA end matches TRBJ2-7 better. The CDR3 extends over 14 amino acids. The germline CDR1 and CDR2 sequences are SGHAT and FQNNGV. For the CDR3, the DNA is TGTGCCAGCAGCAGACAGGGGGCTCCCTACGAGCAGTACTTC. Translated, it gives CASSRQGAPYEQYF.

The chain combines TRBV28 with TRBJ2-7; TRBD2 aligns across 7 bases. Germline V gene data show CDR1 as MDHEN and CDR2 as SYDVKM. The ends lost 7 bases at V and 5 bases at J; junction bases unmatched: 11. CDR3 size: 14 residues. CDR3 sequence reads: CASNPGGRVDEQYF. CDR3 sequence (DNA): TGTGCCAGCAACCCTGGCGGGAGAGTCGACGAGCAGTACTTC.